Below, 21 T cell receptor beta chains from the same sample are listed, as sequenced in a study of control samples from healthy donors and cancer patients. TCRdb keeps only in-frame clones here, not all; method: immunoSEQ multiplex PCR. The table has about 140,000 clones, more than 90% seen once. The sequenced sample consisted of blood. These receptors came from a man aged 25 to 40 in good health.

This clone appeared a single time. The chain recombines TRBV7-2 with TRBJ1-6; D is unclear. The V gene lost 5 bases and the J gene lost 6 bases, with 8 bases spanning the gap. CDR3 length: 13 amino acids. The germline V gene has CDR1 SGHTA and CDR2 FQGNSA. In nucleotides, the CDR3 is TGTGCCAGCAGCCCCCGGGGTAATTCACCCCTCCACTTT. This encodes CASSPRGNSPLHF.

This chain links TRBV4-1 with TRBJ2-5; no firm D call. The CDR3 is 15 amino acids. Deletions cut 0 bases from V and 1 base from J, with 9 bases between. CDR1 and CDR2 from the germline V gene are MGHRA and YSYEKL. The CDR3 DNA sequence: TGCGCCAGCAGCCAAGATCTTACAGCCCAAGAGACCCAGTACTTC. As protein: CASSQDLTAQETQYF.

The chain combines TRBV15 with TRBJ2-1; 10 bases agree with TRBD2. Per the germline V gene, CDR1 is LNHNV and CDR2 is YYDKDF (reference sequence). V dropped 5 bases and J dropped 4; count of bases not matched to a gene: 8. The CDR3 has 16 amino acids. CDR3 DNA: TGTGCCACCAGCCAGGGACTTAGCGGGAGGTACAATGAGCAGTTCTTC. Translation: CATSQGLSGRYNEQFF.

This clone was seen just once. The V gene is TRBV19, the J gene TRBJ2-7, with 9 bases identical to TRBD1. Germline V gene sequence: CDR1 LNHDA, CDR2 SQIVND (reference sequence). The J segment lost 5 bases and the V segment lost 5 bases, leaving 7 bases of the junction unmatched. The length of the CDR3 is 14 residues. CDR3 amino acids: CASSSRQGVNEQYF. The CDR3 coding sequence is TGTGCCAGTAGTTCCCGACAGGGGGTCAACGAGCAGTACTTC.

V and J are TRBV27 and TRBJ1-6, with D possibly TRBD1 on 5 matching bases. The CDR3 length is 15 residues. Germline CDR1 and CDR2: MNHEY and SMNVEV (reference sequence). The V end was cut by 6 bases, the J end by 7 bases, with 16 bases between. The CDR3 DNA is TGTGCCAGCAGCCCGGCGGGGCTATGGAATTCACCCCTCCACTTT. Protein: CASSPAGLWNSPLHF.

The rearrangement uses TRBV30 and TRBJ1-1; perhaps TRBD1 as D (6 bases). Between the trimmed V and J ends, which lost 4 bases and 3 bases, there was a span of 12 bases. The CDR3 has 13 residues. Germline V gene data show CDR1 as GTSNPN and CDR2 as SVGIG (reference sequence). For the CDR3, the DNA is TGTGCCTGGACCCGTGGGGGGCACACTGAAGCTTTCTTT. This encodes CAWTRGGHTEAFF.

The V call is TRBV5-1, the J call TRBJ1-1; 9 bases align to TRBD1. Per germline, CDR1 SGHRS and CDR2 YFSETQ. This CDR3 is built from 16 residues. The ends lost 1 base at V and 4 bases at J; junction bases unmatched: 8. The CDR3 loop is CASSLLPGQGTTEAFF. The CDR3 nucleotides read TGCGCCAGCAGCTTGCTGCCGGGACAGGGTACCACTGAAGCTTTCTTT.

J is TRBJ2-7 and V is TRBV4-2, with 8 positions matching TRBD2. Germline loops: CDR1 LGHNA, CDR2 YNFKEQ. Trimming cost V 1 base and J 1 base; bases outside gene matches: 9. This CDR3 has 17 amino acids. This chain's CDR3 is CASSQGVSGMISYEQYF. The CDR3 region has the DNA TGTGCCAGCAGCCAAGGGGTTAGCGGGATGATTTCCTACGAGCAGTACTTC.

The chain joins TRBV5-5 to TRBJ2-1, with 15 bases fitting TRBD2. Germline lookup yields CDR1 SGHKS and CDR2 YYEKEE (reference sequence). J lost 9 bases, V lost 0 bases, and 4 bases had no gene match. This CDR3 region has 16 residues. The CDR3 protein is CASSLDPGLAGGEQFF. The DNA of the CDR3 is TGTGCCAGCAGCTTGGACCCGGGACTAGCGGGAGGTGAGCAGTTCTTC.

Turning to this clone: A read error may account for a junction end that differs from germline. The V and J genes are TRBV2 and TRBJ1-4; TRBD1 matches at 7 bases. Germline V gene data show CDR1 as SNHLY and CDR2 as FYNNEI. This CDR3 is 14 amino acids long. The CDR3 is CASREDRVNEKLFF. As DNA, the CDR3 is TGTGCCAGCAGAGAAGACAGGGTTAATGAAAAACTGTTTTTT.

The chain combines TRBV6-6 with TRBJ2-1, with D possibly matching TRBD2 (5 bases). The CDR3 is made up of 14 amino acids. Germline V gene lookup returns CDR1 MNHNY and CDR2 SVGAGI (reference sequence). V was shortened by 6 bases and J by 0 bases, with 9 bases between the two germline ends. In DNA, the CDR3 is TGTGCCAGCAGAGCGGCGAGCTCCTACAATGAGCAGTTCTTC. Protein sequence: CASRAASSYNEQFF.

The gene calls are TRBV5-1 and TRBJ2-3; 12 bases match TRBD1. Germline loops: CDR1 SGHRS, CDR2 YFSETQ. The junction had 4 bases not matched to a gene; V was cut back by 0 bases and J by 5 bases. This CDR3 has 16 residues. The CDR3 region is CASSLAGQGAQDTQYF. As DNA, the CDR3 is TGCGCCAGCAGCTTGGCGGGACAGGGGGCGCAAGATACGCAGTATTTT.

The chain recombines TRBV6-4 with TRBJ1-1; 7 nucleotides align to TRBD1. Germline V gene lookup returns CDR1 MRHNA and CDR2 SNTAGT. This CDR3 is built from 13 residues. Losses at the gene ends were 5 bases for V and 2 bases for J; bases not matched to a gene: 2. The CDR3 DNA reads as TGTGCCAGCAGTAGGGACAGTAACACTGAAGCTTTCTTT. It specifies CASSRDSNTEAFF.

This sequence joins TRBV12-3 or TRBV12-4 and TRBJ1-2, with TRBD1 identical over 7 bases. Unmatched junction bases numbered 3, after V lost 4 bases and J lost 4 bases. CDR3 length: 13 residues. The CDR3 DNA reads TGTGCCAGCAGTTGGGACAGCGGCTATGGCTACACCTTC. This codes for CASSWDSGYGYTF.

This clone has more than one count but fewer than ten. For the CDR3, the DNA is TGTGCCCCCGGGGAGAACACTGAAGCTTTCTTT. Translation: CAPGENTEAFF. The chain carries TRBV28 and TRBJ1-1; D uncertain. The V end was cut by 11 bases, the J end by 1 base, with 8 bases between. This CDR3 is built from 11 residues. In germline, CDR1 is MDHEN, CDR2 SYDVKM.

The chain recombines TRBV7-9 with TRBJ2-1, with 8 bases identical to TRBD2. This CDR3 spans 15 amino acids. J gave up 5 bases and V 3 bases, and 6 bases lay outside the gene matches. Germline lookup yields CDR1 SEHNR and CDR2 FQNEAQ (reference sequence). The CDR3 nucleotides read TGTGCCAGCAGCTTCCGGGAGGGACCTGACAATGAGCAGTTCTTC. Its translation: CASSFREGPDNEQFF.

This chain links TRBV7-2 with TRBJ2-2, with D unclear. This CDR3 comprises 13 residues. V was cut by 2 bases and J by 7 bases, with 8 bases left in between. Germline-derived CDR1 and CDR2 are SGHTA and FQGNSA. In DNA form, the CDR3 reads TGTGCCAGCAGCTTATTAAGAGTCGGGGAGCTGTTTTTT. Translated: CASSLLRVGELFF.

The genes are TRBV14 and TRBJ2-1; D unresolved. The germline CDR1 and CDR2 sequences are SGHDN and FVKESK. This CDR3 has 13 residues. V dropped 4 bases and J dropped 9 bases, with 13 bases sitting between them. CDR3 bases: TGTGCCAGCAGCCCTCCCTCTAAGATTGAGCAGTTCTTC. Protein: CASSPPSKIEQFF.

This chain links TRBV11-2 with TRBJ2-3; no clear D. CDR3 length equals 15 residues. V lost 7 bases to trimming and J lost 2 bases, with 16 bases between them. Germline V CDR1 and CDR2: SGHAT, FQNNGV. The CDR3: CASTPLQINTDTQYF. CDR3 in DNA: TGTGCCAGCACCCCGTTACAGATCAACACAGATACGCAGTATTTT.

The chain is built from TRBV28 and TRBJ1-1; D not certain. V lost 7 bases and J 2 bases, leaving 14 bases between the germline ends. The CDR3 extends over 14 amino acids. CDR1 and CDR2 (germline): MDHEN, SYDVKM. CDR3 DNA sequence: TGTGCCAGCAATCCCCCGGGCCTAAACACTGAAGCTTTCTTT. Protein: CASNPPGLNTEAFF.

For the CDR3, the DNA is TGTGCCAGCAGCTTCTACCTGACAGGAAGCACTGAAGCTTTCTTT. Protein sequence: CASSFYLTGSTEAFF. This chain connects TRBV7-8 to TRBJ1-1; D might be TRBD1 (6 bases). The V end lost 3 bases, the J end lost 4 bases, and 15 bases lay between the germline ends. Germline V gene lookup returns CDR1 SGHVS and CDR2 FQNEAQ. This CDR3 spans 15 amino acids.